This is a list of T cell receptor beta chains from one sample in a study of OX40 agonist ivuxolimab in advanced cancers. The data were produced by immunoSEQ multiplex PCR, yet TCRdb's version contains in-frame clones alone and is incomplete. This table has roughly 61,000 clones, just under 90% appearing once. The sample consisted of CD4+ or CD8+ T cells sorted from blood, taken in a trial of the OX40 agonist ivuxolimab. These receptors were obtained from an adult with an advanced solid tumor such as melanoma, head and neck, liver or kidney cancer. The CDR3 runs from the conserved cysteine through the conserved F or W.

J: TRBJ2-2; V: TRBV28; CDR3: CASSLYRRNTGELFF
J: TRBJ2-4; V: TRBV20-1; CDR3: CSAEMGNIQYF
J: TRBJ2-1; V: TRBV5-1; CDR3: CASSLVQGAYNEQFF
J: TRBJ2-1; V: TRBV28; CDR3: CASSLWDNEQFF
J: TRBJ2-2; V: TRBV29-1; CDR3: CSVDWDKNTGELFF
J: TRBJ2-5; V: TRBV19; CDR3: CATSRQLQETQYF
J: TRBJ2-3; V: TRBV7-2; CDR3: CASSDYRTDTQYF
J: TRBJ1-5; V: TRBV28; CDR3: CASRSHRENSNQPQHF
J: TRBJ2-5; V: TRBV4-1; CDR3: CASSQEPGQAHGETQYF
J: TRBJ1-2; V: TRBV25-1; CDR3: CASSRGGSIGYTF
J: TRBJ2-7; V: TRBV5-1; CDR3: CASSSFGTPSYEQYF